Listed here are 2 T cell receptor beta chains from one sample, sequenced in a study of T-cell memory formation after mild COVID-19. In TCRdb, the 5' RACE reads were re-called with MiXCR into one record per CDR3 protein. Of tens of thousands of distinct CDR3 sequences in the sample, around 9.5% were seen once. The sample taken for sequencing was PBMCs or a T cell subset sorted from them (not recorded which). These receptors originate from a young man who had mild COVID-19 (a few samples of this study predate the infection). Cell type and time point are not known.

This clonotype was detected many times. The CDR3 spells CSVERGGGTQYF. The CDR3 DNA is TGCAGCGTTGAACGGGGTGGAGGGACCCAGTACTTC. The rearrangement links TRBV29-1 to TRBJ2-5; D may be TRBD2 (5 bases). Germline loops: CDR1 SQVTM, CDR2 ANQGSEA. Trimming shortened V by 2 bases and J by 7 bases, and 11 bases separated the two germline ends. The CDR3 loop spans 12 amino acids.

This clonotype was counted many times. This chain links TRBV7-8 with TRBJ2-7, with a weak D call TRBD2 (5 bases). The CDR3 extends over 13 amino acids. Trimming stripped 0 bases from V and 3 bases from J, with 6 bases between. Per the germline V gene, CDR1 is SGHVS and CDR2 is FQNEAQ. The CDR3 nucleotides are TGTGCCAGCAGCTTAGCCGGGGACTACGAGCAGTACTTC. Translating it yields CASSLAGDYEQYF. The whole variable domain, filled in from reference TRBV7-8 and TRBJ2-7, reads GAGVSQSPRYKVAKRGQDVALRCDPISGHVSLFWYQQALGQGPEFLTYFQNEAQLDKSGLPSDRFFAERPEGSVSTLKIQRTQQEDSAVYLCASSLAGDYEQYFGPGTRLTVT.